This entry describes one T cell receptor (beta chain). This record comes from a study of blood T cell repertoires in COVID-19. Whole-study context: Acute-phase and convalescent COVID-19 samples originated in the United States, Italy and Spain. T cells, B-cell-depleted T cells, or PBMCs provided the cDNA or gDNA that served as material.

The CDR3 loop spans 14 amino acids. Trimming took 0 bases from V and 7 from J, leaving 13 bases between them. Germline loops: CDR1 SGHRS, CDR2 YFSETQ. In the original analysis: Estimation of nucleated cell counts was performed using reference gene primer amplification. Here immunoSEQ multiplex PCR was the method, and the copy in TCRdb shows in-frame clones only, minus some. That table is the source of V, J and clone size, and D and trimming were worked out from the DNA. The sample shows about 95,000 clones, about 84% of them seen only once. The receptor comes from a man aged 80 or over with active or convalescent COVID-19. Sequencing input: peripheral blood. The chain carries TRBV5-1 and TRBJ1-2; maybe TRBD1 (5 bases). In nucleotides, the CDR3 is TGCGCCAGCAGCTTGGCCCAGAACGGGGGTGGCTACACCTTC. This gives the protein CASSLAQNGGGYTF.